Below are 16 T cell receptor beta chains sequenced from a single sample in a study of CD4 T cells in relation to SARS-CoV-2 and coronaviruses (dated by TCRdb to the early 2020s). The antigens for these receptors are not known. Receptors were amplified or captured by the immunoSEQ multiplex PCR assay. TCRdb's version of the immuneACCESS table is confined to in-frame rearrangements and falls short of the full clone set. An unresolved V gene accounts for under half of the shortfall where checked; the remainder is of unknown origin. For this sample the table gives some 23,000 clones, of which around 80% were detected only once. The ten biggest clones cover about a fifth of the sample. CD4+ T cells from unexposed donors were collected before the COVID-19 pandemic (2011-2018). After about 9 days of culture, CD4+ T cells were isolated with the EasySep CD4+ T cell isolation kit. Source material: CD4+ T cells from PBMCs, cultured in vitro. The receptor set was obtained from a human donor in good health.

The V gene is TRBV3-1 (or the pseudogene TRBV3-2), the J gene TRBJ2-7; maybe TRBD2 (6 bases). The CDR3 covers 15 residues. CDR1 and CDR2 from the germline V gene are LGHDT and YNNKEL (reference sequence). The germline V and J ends were trimmed by 0 bases and 3 bases, with 12 bases remaining between them. The CDR3 nucleotides read TGTGCCAGCAGCCAAGATTTACAGCGGGTCTACGAGCAGTACTTC. Translating gives CASSQDLQRVYEQYF.

This clone occurred once. CDR3 bases: TGTGCCAGCAGTTTATTTACCCCCGAAAGTGGGGGCACTGGCTACACCTTC. Translating gives CASSLFTPESGGTGYTF. The V call is TRBV28, the J call TRBJ1-2, with a tentative D call TRBD1 (6 bases). V lost 1 base and J 7 bases, leaving 22 bases between the germline ends. The length of the CDR3 is 17 residues. The germline gives CDR1 MDHEN, CDR2 SYDVKM.

The V call is TRBV15, the J call TRBJ1-4; D is unresolved. This CDR3 has 13 residues. V was trimmed by 0 bases and J by 5 bases, leaving 4 bases between them. The germline gives CDR1 LNHNV, CDR2 YYDKDF (reference sequence). The CDR3: CATSRDPNEKLFF. CDR3 coding DNA: TGTGCCACCAGCAGAGATCCCAATGAAAAACTGTTTTTT.

This clone was detected a few times. This CDR3 reads CASSFPGFYNEQFF. In DNA form, the CDR3 reads TGTGCCAGCAGCTTTCCGGGCTTCTACAATGAGCAGTTCTTC. The chain carries TRBV7-9 and TRBJ2-1, with D unresolved. Germline lookup yields CDR1 SEHNR and CDR2 FQNEAQ (reference sequence). The V end lost 3 bases, the J end lost 3 bases, and 9 bases lay between the germline ends. The CDR3 has 14 amino acids.

V gene TRBV7-2 combines with J gene TRBJ2-1, with D possibly called TRBD1 or TRBD2 (5 bases each). Germline V CDR1 and CDR2: SGHTA, FQGNSA. This CDR3 spans 14 amino acids. Trimming removed 3 bases at V and 10 bases at J, with 16 bases between. CDR3 in DNA: TGTGCCAGCAGCTTTGAGGGGCAGTTTAGAGAGCAGTTCTTC. This sequence encodes CASSFEGQFREQFF.

This sequence joins TRBV27 and TRBJ2-7; 8 positions agree with TRBD1. The CDR3 length is 14 residues. Trimming removed 6 bases from V and 4 bases from J; junction bases left unmatched: 8. In germline, CDR1 is MNHEY, CDR2 SMNVEV (reference sequence). CDR3 loop: CASSQNRGLYEQYF. The CDR3 coding sequence is TGTGCCAGCAGCCAGAACAGGGGGTTATACGAGCAGTACTTC.

The gene calls are TRBV2 and TRBJ1-5, with D possibly being TRBD1 (6 bases). The CDR3 contains 13 residues. The germline V gene encodes CDR1 SNHLY and CDR2 FYNNEI. V lost 6 bases and J lost 3, with 9 bases in between. The CDR3 sequence: CASRGQINQPQHF. The DNA of the CDR3 is TGTGCCAGCAGAGGACAGATCAATCAGCCCCAGCATTTT. Full variable domain (rest looked up from reference TRBV2 and TRBJ1-5): EPEVTQTPSHQVTQMGQEVILRCVPISNHLYFYWYRQILGQKVEFLVSFYNNEISEKSEIFDDQFSVERPDGSNFTLKIRSTKLEDSAMYFCASRGQINQPQHFGDGTRLSIL.

The chain links TRBV3-1 (or the pseudogene TRBV3-2) to TRBJ2-7; 8 bases are a match to TRBD2. The V segment lost 4 bases and the J segment 6 bases; nucleotides outside the gene matches: 8. Germline V gene data show CDR1 as LGHDT and CDR2 as YNNKEL (reference sequence). The CDR3 has 14 amino acids. Written as DNA, the CDR3 is TGTGCCAGCAGCCCGGGGGGGGCCCTAGGCGAGCAGTACTTC. Translation: CASSPGGALGEQYF.

V and J are TRBV2 and TRBJ2-3, with D unclear. Germline V gene lookup returns CDR1 SNHLY and CDR2 FYNNEI. This CDR3 spans 15 amino acids. The germline V and J ends were trimmed by 2 bases and 6 bases, with 15 bases remaining between them. As DNA, the CDR3 is TGTGCCAGCAGTGAATCGGGCTCTTCCCCCGATACGCAGTATTTT. Its translation is CASSESGSSPDTQYF.

This chain connects TRBV30 to TRBJ2-3; 10 bases are a match to TRBD2. Germline CDR1 reads GTSNPN; CDR2 reads SVGIG (reference sequence). The CDR3 spans 16 residues. V shed 2 bases and J 4 bases; nucleotides not matched to a gene: 9. The CDR3 DNA reads TGTGCCTGGAGTCCCGGACTAGCGGAGGAGGCAGATACGCAGTATTTT. It codes for CAWSPGLAEEADTQYF.

This clone showed up just a few times. The chain is built from TRBV2 and TRBJ2-7; 12 positions match TRBD1. Germline CDR1 and CDR2: SNHLY and FYNNEI. V gave up 9 bases and J gave up 4 bases; unmatched junction bases: 7. The length of the CDR3 is 14 residues. DNA of the CDR3: TGTGCCAGTTTGCCGGGACAGGGGGCTTACGAGCAGTACTTC. Amino acids: CASLPGQGAYEQYF. The full variable domain, its missing parts supplied by reference TRBV2 and TRBJ2-7, is EPEVTQTPSHQVTQMGQEVILRCVPISNHLYFYWYRQILGQKVEFLVSFYNNEISEKSEIFDDQFSVERPDGSNFTLKIRSTKLEDSAMYFCASLPGQGAYEQYFGPGTRLTVT.

V is TRBV28 and J is TRBJ1-5; no definite D call. Germline CDR1 reads MDHEN; CDR2 reads SYDVKM. V lost 5 bases to trimming and J lost 11 bases, with 19 bases between them. The CDR3 is 14 residues long. The CDR3 DNA follows: TGTGCCAGCAGTCCCCCGGGAGGTCCATGGACCCAGCATTTT. It translates to CASSPPGGPWTQHF.

This clone was counted once. The V call is TRBV5-8, the J call TRBJ1-5; D is perhaps TRBD1 (6 bases). Germline CDR1 reads SGHTS; CDR2 reads YDEGEE. Trimming stripped 3 bases from V and 3 bases from J, with 19 bases between. The CDR3 totals 17 residues. CDR3: CASSWDTHKGANQPQHF. As DNA, the CDR3 is TGTGCCAGCAGCTGGGACACTCACAAGGGAGCCAATCAGCCCCAGCATTTT.

In its sample, this clone was seen a few times. The chain uses TRBV29-1 and TRBJ2-1; 9 bases match TRBD1. The ends lost 4 bases at V and 8 bases at J; junction bases unmatched: 6. Per the germline V gene, CDR1 is SQVTM and CDR2 is ANQGSEA. The CDR3 consists of 13 residues. The CDR3 protein is CSVGTGVLYEQFF. The CDR3, as DNA: TGCAGCGTTGGGACAGGGGTATTGTATGAGCAGTTCTTC.

CDR3 nucleotides: TGCGCCAGCAGCCAAGGGACAGGGGACTTCGGGGAGCTGTTTTTT. It codes for CASSQGTGDFGELFF. V usage is TRBV4-3 and J usage is TRBJ2-2; TRBD1 matches 9 bases. The germline CDR1 and CDR2 sequences are LGHNA and YSLEER. CDR3 size: 15 residues. V was clipped by 1 base and J by 7 bases; unmatched bases: 4.

The chain has TRBV2 and TRBJ2-5; 10 bases agree with TRBD2. After removal of 3 bases from V and 1 base from J, the junction contained 2 bases not matched to a gene. CDR3 length equals 15 residues. Looked up from germline, CDR1 is SNHLY and CDR2 is FYNNEI. This CDR3 is CASSDTSGIQETQYF. The CDR3 nucleotides read TGTGCCAGCAGTGACACTAGCGGGATCCAAGAGACCCAGTACTTC.